This TCR beta chain was found in a study of post-analysis software for immune sequencing data. Study-wide points: Diversity measured as normalized Chao1 was significantly lower in multiple sclerosis patients than in controls. Batch-matched samples strongly co-clustered by F measure.

As to this clonotype: Its specificity is not known.

Included in the TCR beta cDNA libraries were unique molecular identifiers. Each CDR3 protein gets one entry after TCRdb re-called the PCR reads with MiXCR. The sample lists hundreds of thousands of distinct CDR3 sequences; around 40% were seen once. The clonotype was recovered from a girl aged 10 to 17 with multiple sclerosis. The sequenced material came from blood.

The CDR3 spells CASSLETPNYEQYF. The CDR3 nucleotides are TGCGCCAGCAGCTTGGAGACCCCAAACTACGAGCAGTACTTC. The gene calls are TRBV5-1 and TRBJ2-5; D unclear. The better agreement between TRBJ2-7 and the DNA end casts doubt on the J call. The V gene's germline CDR1 is SGHRS and CDR2 YFSETQ. This CDR3 is built from 14 residues.